One and the same sample provided the 15 T cell receptor beta chains below, sequenced in a study of OX40 agonist ivuxolimab in advanced cancers. TCRdb keeps only in-frame clones here, not all; method: immunoSEQ multiplex PCR. Of 95,000 or so clones in the sample, 92% were seen once. The source material was CD4+ or CD8+ T cells sorted from blood, sampled in a trial of the OX40 agonist ivuxolimab. The receptors come from an adult with an advanced solid tumor such as melanoma, head and neck, liver or kidney cancer.

The chain links TRBV5-1 to TRBJ1-3; TRBD1 matches 8 bases. CDR3 size: 15 residues. Germline V CDR1 and CDR2: SGHRS, YFSETQ. The V segment lost 3 bases and the J segment 3 bases; nucleotides outside the gene matches: 5. The CDR3 protein is CASSYGQGGGNTIYF. CDR3 DNA sequence: TGCGCCAGCAGCTATGGACAGGGCGGTGGAAACACCATATATTTT. The complete variable domain, with remaining parts taken from reference TRBV5-1 and TRBJ1-3, reads KAGVTQTPRYLIKTRGQQVTLSCSPISGHRSVSWYQQTPGQGLQFLFEYFSETQRNKGNFPGRFSGRQFSNSRSEMNVSTLELGDSALYLCASSYGQGGGNTIYFGEGSWLTVV.

The J gene is TRBJ1-1, the V gene TRBV6-1, with D perhaps matching TRBD1 (5 bases). From germline, CDR1 is MNHNS and CDR2 SASEGT. The CDR3 totals 13 residues. The ends were cut back, 8 bases at V and 4 bases at J, with 14 bases in the middle. The CDR3: CASWLGQGTEAFF. CDR3 DNA sequence: TGTGCCAGCTGGCTGGGGCAGGGCACTGAAGCTTTCTTT.

The rearrangement links TRBV30 to TRBJ2-1; 7 bases fit TRBD2. Trimming took 1 base from V and 0 from J; bases not matched to a gene: 15. CDR1 GTSNPN and CDR2 SVGIG come from the germline V gene (reference sequence). CDR3 length: 19 residues. This chain's CDR3 is CAWSGAGEGWKGSYNEQFF. The CDR3 DNA reads TGTGCCTGGAGTGGGGCGGGAGAAGGGTGGAAAGGCTCCTACAATGAGCAGTTCTTC.

This chain joins TRBV27 and TRBJ1-2, with a tentative D call TRBD1 (6 bases). The germline CDR1 and CDR2 sequences are MNHEY and SMNVEV (reference sequence). The CDR3 has 14 residues. Trimming took off 1 base at V and 3 bases at J, with 9 bases between the two ends. The DNA for the CDR3 is TGTGCCAGCAGTTTATACAGGGAGGACTATGGCTACACCTTC. It encodes CASSLYREDYGYTF.

This chain's CDR3 is CASSPFTPTDTQYF. In DNA form, the CDR3 reads TGTGCCAGCAGCCCCTTTACACCCACAGATACGCAGTATTTT. V is TRBV7-8 and J is TRBJ2-3; unclear D gene. Trimming removed 5 bases at V and 2 bases at J, with 11 bases between. The CDR3 contains 14 residues. The germline V gene has CDR1 SGHVS and CDR2 FQNEAQ.

The V gene is TRBV6-1, the J gene TRBJ2-5; the D is unclear. The V end was cut by 3 bases, the J end by 5 bases, with 4 bases between. CDR3 length: 11 amino acids. CDR1 and CDR2 (germline): MNHNS, SASEGT. The CDR3 nucleotides are TGTGCCAGCAGTGATCTGGAGACCCAGTACTTC. This translates into CASSDLETQYF.

The CDR3 loop reads CASSVSGGVGELFF. DNA for the CDR3: TGTGCCAGCAGTGTTAGTGGGGGCGTCGGGGAGCTGTTTTTT. The chain uses TRBV6-4 and TRBJ2-2, with D possibly matching TRBD1 (6 bases). Germline assignment: CDR1 MRHNA and CDR2 SNTAGT. V was shortened by 4 bases and J by 7 bases, with 13 bases between the two germline ends. CDR3 length: 14 amino acids.

The rearrangement links TRBV18 to TRBJ2-5, with D maybe TRBD1 (6 bases). Per the germline V gene, CDR1 is KGHSH and CDR2 is LQKENI. Trimming removed 3 bases from V and 2 bases from J, with 13 bases in between. CDR3 length: 15 residues. The CDR3 bases are TGTGCCAGCTCACCGGGGGCAGGGGTGCAAGAGACCCAGTACTTC. Translation gives CASSPGAGVQETQYF.

The chain joins TRBV30 to TRBJ1-2, with TRBD1 as a possible D gene (5 bases). From germline, CDR1 is GTSNPN and CDR2 SVGIG (reference sequence). The germline V and J ends were trimmed by 0 bases and 12 bases, with 14 bases remaining between them. CDR3 length: 12 residues. For the CDR3, the DNA is TGTGCCTGGAGTGTTAGTGCGGGGGTGGACACCTTC. Translating gives CAWSVSAGVDTF.

The chain recombines TRBV5-1 with TRBJ2-2, with unresolved D. V was cut by 1 base and J by 1 base, with 8 bases left in between. The CDR3 is made up of 15 amino acids. Germline-derived CDR1 and CDR2 are SGHRS and YFSETQ. In DNA form, the CDR3 reads TGCGCCAGCAGCTTGACGGAAAGGAACACCGGGGAGCTGTTTTTT. The encoded protein is CASSLTERNTGELFF.

V is TRBV5-6 and J is TRBJ1-2; D possibly corresponds to TRBD1 (5 bases). This CDR3 is 16 amino acids long. V was trimmed by 3 bases and J by 3 bases, leaving 18 bases between them. Germline values: CDR1 SGHDT, CDR2 YYEEEE. The DNA for the CDR3 is TGTGCCAGCAGCTCCGACATGCGGGGGGTTGACTATGGCTACACCTTC. This sequence encodes CASSSDMRGVDYGYTF. Full variable domain (missing parts from reference TRBV5-6 and TRBJ1-2): DAGVTQSPTHLIKTRGQQVTLRCSPKSGHDTVSWYQQALGQGPQFIFQYYEEEERQRGNFPDRFSGHQFPNYSSELNVNALLLGDSALYLCASSSDMRGVDYGYTFGSGTRLTVV.

This clone was seen a few times. The chain has TRBV28 and TRBJ1-1; D is possibly TRBD1 (5 bases). Germline values: CDR1 MDHEN, CDR2 SYDVKM. Trimming shortened V by 5 bases and J by 8 bases, and 12 bases separated the two germline ends. The CDR3 contains 12 residues. The CDR3 coding sequence is TGTGCCAGCAGTCCTTTTGAGGGGGAAGCTTTCTTT. Translated: CASSPFEGEAFF. Full variable domain (missing parts from reference TRBV28 and TRBJ1-1): DVKVTQSSRYLVKRTGEKVFLECVQDMDHENMFWYRQDPGLGLRLIYFSYDVKMKEKGDIPEGYSVSREKKERFSLILESASTNQTSMYLCASSPFEGEAFFGQGTRLTVV.

CDR3 DNA sequence: TGTGCCAGGGGGAAACAGGGAACTGAAGCTTTCTTT. This gives the protein CARGKQGTEAFF. The V and J genes are TRBV2 and TRBJ1-1, with D tentatively TRBD1 (6 bases). From germline, CDR1 is SNHLY and CDR2 FYNNEI. The CDR3 has 12 amino acids. V was shortened by 9 bases and J by 5 bases, with 13 bases between the two germline ends. The full variable domain, with the rest looked up from reference TRBV2 and TRBJ1-1, is EPEVTQTPSHQVTQMGQEVILRCVPISNHLYFYWYRQILGQKVEFLVSFYNNEISEKSEIFDDQFSVERPDGSNFTLKIRSTKLEDSAMYFCARGKQGTEAFFGQGTRLTVV.

V gene TRBV6-1 combines with J gene TRBJ2-2, with D perhaps TRBD1 (6 bases). This CDR3 has 14 amino acids. Germline V gene lookup returns CDR1 MNHNS and CDR2 SASEGT. Trimming removed 6 bases from V and 3 bases from J, with 11 bases in between. The CDR3 loop reads CASRRQADTGELFF. The DNA of the CDR3 is TGTGCCAGCAGACGACAGGCCGACACCGGGGAGCTGTTTTTT.

This chain links TRBV15 with TRBJ1-4, with TRBD1 matching 7 bases. Germline V lookup: CDR1 LNHNV, CDR2 YYDKDF (reference sequence). The CDR3 runs 14 residues. The V and J ends lost 0 bases and 7 bases, in that order; junction bases with no gene match: 2. The CDR3 region is CATSRDRGSEKLFF. The DNA for the CDR3 is TGTGCCACCAGCAGAGACAGGGGGAGTGAAAAACTGTTTTTT.